The 12 T cell receptor beta chains given below trace back to one sample, sequenced in a study of blood T cell repertoires in COVID-19. Produced via immunoSEQ multiplex PCR; TCRdb's table is partial and in-frame only. The sample has more than 150,000 clones, 80% to 90% seen once. The sequencing input was peripheral blood. Receptor source: a man aged 40-49 years with active or convalescent COVID-19.

The chain couples TRBV11-3 to TRBJ2-2, with D unresolved. The germline V gene has CDR1 SGHNT and CDR2 YENEEA. The CDR3 has 13 residues. Trimming pared 2 bases from V and 7 bases from J, leaving 8 bases between. The CDR3 here is CASSLHLGGELFF. CDR3 in DNA: TGTGCCAGCAGCTTACATCTCGGCGGGGAGCTGTTTTTT.

V and J are TRBV11-2 and TRBJ1-1; D is ambiguous. Looked up from germline, CDR1 is SGHAT and CDR2 is FQNNGV. The CDR3 sequence is 10 residues long. V shed 8 bases and J shed 5 bases, with 6 bases lying between them. As DNA, the CDR3 is TGTGCCAGCTCCGCGACTGAAGCTTTCTTT. It is translated as CASSATEAFF.

This sequence joins TRBV29-1 and TRBJ1-1; 8 positions match TRBD1. Germline-derived CDR1 and CDR2 are SQVTM and ANQGSEA. The CDR3 sequence is 13 residues long. After removal of 3 bases from V and 4 bases from J, the junction contained 4 bases not matched to a gene. The CDR3 DNA reads as TGCAGCGTTGAGCAGGGGGCCGGCACTGAAGCTTTCTTT. Translated: CSVEQGAGTEAFF.

The genes are TRBV4-3 and TRBJ2-7, with D maybe TRBD1 (6 bases). Germline-derived CDR1 and CDR2 are LGHNA and YSLEER. V dropped 4 bases and J dropped 2 bases, with 21 bases sitting between them. CDR3 size: 17 residues. The CDR3 coding sequence is TGCGCCAGCAGCCCGAACCCGGACAGAGTCGCCCCCTACGAGCAGTACTTC. Translating it yields CASSPNPDRVAPYEQYF.

The chain recombines TRBV4-3 with TRBJ1-2, with TRBD1 matching 10 bases. Germline loops: CDR1 LGHNA, CDR2 YSLEER. V was pared by 4 bases and J by 8 bases, with 4 bases of the junction left unmatched. This CDR3 has 13 residues. CDR3 sequence reads: CASSPTGGGGYTF. CDR3 DNA: TGCGCCAGCAGCCCGACAGGGGGCGGCGGCTACACCTTC.

This chain joins TRBV7-9 and TRBJ2-3, with 7 bases lining up with TRBD1. V shed 1 base, J shed 3 bases, and the junction held 7 bases outside the gene matches. This CDR3 region has 16 residues. CDR1 and CDR2 (germline): SEHNR, FQNEAQ (reference sequence). The CDR3 sequence is CASSLGWTGETDTQYF. Written as DNA, the CDR3 is TGTGCCAGCAGCTTAGGTTGGACAGGAGAAACAGATACGCAGTATTTT.

This clone occurred a few times. This sequence joins TRBV7-8 and TRBJ1-2; TRBD1 might be the D (6 bases). Trimming pared 7 bases from V and 4 bases from J, leaving 16 bases between. Germline assignment: CDR1 SGHVS and CDR2 FQNEAQ. This CDR3 has 14 amino acids. CDR3 in DNA: TGTGCCAGCACCGAAAAACAGGGAAGCTATGGCTACACCTTC. It translates to CASTEKQGSYGYTF.

The chain uses TRBV6-5 and TRBJ1-4; 7 bases match TRBD1. Germline V lookup: CDR1 MNHEY, CDR2 SVGAGI. CDR3 length equals 14 residues. With 4 bases clipped from V and 7 bases from J, the junction kept 6 bases outside the gene matches. CDR3 residues: CASSSLTGTEKLFF. The CDR3 DNA follows: TGTGCCAGCAGTTCCCTGACAGGGACTGAAAAACTGTTTTTT.

The chain couples TRBV7-2 to TRBJ2-3, with a weak D call TRBD1 (6 bases). With 5 bases removed from V and 2 bases from J, the gap between germline ends came to 14 bases. The CDR3 consists of 15 residues. Germline values: CDR1 SGHTA, CDR2 FQGNSA. The CDR3 loop is CASSVWAGDTDTQYF. The CDR3, as DNA: TGTGCCAGCAGCGTATGGGCAGGGGACACAGATACGCAGTATTTT. The whole variable domain, filled in from reference TRBV7-2 and TRBJ2-3, reads GAGVSQSPSNKVTEKGKDVELRCDPISGHTALYWYRQSLGQGLEFLIYFQGNSAPDKSGLPSDRFSAERTGGSVSTLTIQRTQQEDSAVYLCASSVWAGDTDTQYFGPGTRLTVL.

The rearrangement links TRBV2 to TRBJ1-2; the D gene is possibly TRBD1 (5 bases). The V end was cut by 4 bases, the J end by 8 bases, with 11 bases between. Germline CDR1 is SNHLY and CDR2 is FYNNEI. The CDR3 contains 12 residues. The CDR3 loop reads CASSAEAGGYTF. For the CDR3, the DNA is TGTGCCAGCAGTGCAGAGGCAGGGGGCTACACCTTC.

The table lists this clone with a count of one. The gene calls are TRBV19 and TRBJ1-5, with D possibly being TRBD1 (6 bases). V was cut by 6 bases and J by 4 bases, with 13 bases left in between. The CDR3 runs 14 residues. Per the germline V gene, CDR1 is LNHDA and CDR2 is SQIVND (reference sequence). CDR3 region: CASSLDTGNQPQHF. CDR3 nucleotide sequence: TGTGCCAGTAGCCTTGATACAGGGAATCAGCCCCAGCATTTT. Using reference TRBV19 and TRBJ1-5 for the parts outside the CDR3, the full variable domain is DGGITQSPKYLFRKEGQNVTLSCEQNLNHDAMYWYRQDPGQGLRLIYYSQIVNDFQKGDIAEGYSVSREKKESFPLTVTSAQKNPTAFYLCASSLDTGNQPQHFGDGTRLSIL.

The CDR3 DNA reads TGTGCCATCAGTGAGAGGGGAAACCTGGCTGGAAACACCATATATTTT. Translating it yields CAISERGNLAGNTIYF. The chain is built from TRBV10-3 and TRBJ1-3; maybe TRBD1 (5 bases). The CDR3 is 16 residues long. CDR1 and CDR2 from the germline V gene are ENHRY and SYGVKD. V shed 2 bases and J shed 2 bases, with 13 bases lying between them.